This is a list of T cell receptor beta chains from one sample in a study of T cells in localized non-small cell lung cancer. The protocol was immunoSEQ multiplex PCR, while the TCRdb copy is restricted to in-frame clones and leaves out a portion. The sample includes roughly 2,000 clones, around 30% of them seen just once. The input for sequencing was normal lung tissue next to the tumor, taken before any cancer treatment. Receptor source: a woman between 40 and 69 years old with stage II squamous cell lung carcinoma. Both conserved end residues are part of each CDR3. Fields, in order: V gene, J gene, CDR3 protein.

v_call: TRBV14; j_call: TRBJ2-5; cdr3_aa: CASSQDGRGAETQYF
v_call: TRBV4-1; j_call: TRBJ2-2; cdr3_aa: CASSQDQLRRAVTGELFF
v_call: TRBV11-1; j_call: TRBJ2-3; cdr3_aa: CASSLPGLAGSSTDTQYF
v_call: TRBV28; j_call: TRBJ2-1; cdr3_aa: CASSFVGINEQFF
v_call: TRBV18; j_call: TRBJ1-3; cdr3_aa: CASSPRDSSSGNTIYF
v_call: TRBV16; j_call: TRBJ1-2; cdr3_aa: CASSLTGPYRYTF
v_call: TRBV19; j_call: TRBJ1-2; cdr3_aa: CASSGDSYYGYTF
v_call: TRBV30; j_call: TRBJ2-3; cdr3_aa: CAWSRGGEGDTQYF
v_call: TRBV15; j_call: TRBJ2-7; cdr3_aa: CATSRQGGGRQQYF
v_call: TRBV9; j_call: TRBJ1-3; cdr3_aa: CASSEGQGRNTIYF
v_call: TRBV7-7; j_call: TRBJ1-2; cdr3_aa: CASSLEGGGPYGYTF
v_call: TRBV10-2; j_call: TRBJ2-7; cdr3_aa: CASSEYRAYEQYF
v_call: TRBV30; j_call: TRBJ1-4; cdr3_aa: CAWSFRTGTNEKLFF
v_call: TRBV28; j_call: TRBJ2-1; cdr3_aa: CASSPLAVYNEQFF
v_call: TRBV6-8; j_call: TRBJ2-7; cdr3_aa: CASSYSQGGTYEQYF
v_call: TRBV6-8; j_call: TRBJ1-5; cdr3_aa: CASSDNRASNQPQHF